This T cell receptor beta chain was obtained from a study of blood T cell repertoires in COVID-19. For the study at large: Italy, Spain and the United States were the sources of the convalescent and acute COVID-19 samples. In each case, the material was cDNA or gDNA derived from T cells, B-cell-depleted T cells, or PBMCs.

Authors' processing steps: Using reference gene primer amplification, nucleated cell counts were estimated. Using immunoSEQ multiplex PCR, the repertoire was profiled, and TCRdb retains in-frame clones only, with some absent. V and J calls and clone size are copied from that table; D and trimming were computed from the DNA. Of roughly 200,000 clones detected, more than 70% appear once; the ten largest clones hold 5% to 7.5%. The length of the CDR3 is 14 residues. Germline V gene lookup returns CDR1 MNHEY and CDR2 SVGAGI. V was pared by 4 bases and J by 3 bases, with 11 bases between. This chain uses TRBV6-5 with TRBJ2-3, with D hard to call. Sequencing was carried out using peripheral blood. This receptor was taken from a woman aged 40 to 50 who had recovered from COVID-19. The CDR3 sequence is CASSLSPTTDTQYF. The CDR3 nucleotides are TGTGCCAGCAGTTTAAGTCCCACAACAGATACGCAGTATTTT.